This T cell receptor beta chain is drawn from a study of cytotoxic CD8 clonotypes in ibrutinib-treated CLL. For this clone: Its antigen is unknown.

The sequencing depth, 1 in 200,000 to 1 in 1 million T cells, was the target. Clones were sequenced by immunoSEQ multiplex PCR, and TCRdb holds only the in-frame ones, with some missing. Of around 330,000 clones in the sample, about 64% are singletons; the top ten hold 5% to 6.5%. Cryopreserved PBMCs yielded roughly 2 micrograms of genomic DNA for TCR beta libraries. Whole-study results and caveats: A difference in sampling times existed between sustained-remission and progressing patients. Contraction or stability on treatment was seen for public clonotypes, which were uncommon.

Sample: PBMCs, taken after 36 months of ibrutinib treatment. The source is a human donor with chronic lymphocytic leukemia.

The CDR3 region has the DNA TGTGCCAGTAGTATAATGATTATGAACACTGAAGCTTTCTTT. This encodes CASSIMIMNTEAFF. The rearrangement joins TRBV19 to TRBJ1-1; D not certain. The germline gives CDR1 LNHDA, CDR2 SQIVND (reference sequence). The V and J ends lost 2 bases and 0 bases respectively, with 7 bases between them. The CDR3 consists of 14 residues. The full variable domain, in which reference TRBV19 and TRBJ1-1 provide the parts outside the CDR3, is DGGITQSPKYLFRKEGQNVTLSCEQNLNHDAMYWYRQDPGQGLRLIYYSQIVNDFQKGDIAEGYSVSREKKESFPLTVTSAQKNPTAFYLCASSIMIMNTEAFFGQGTRLTVV.